Listed here are 14 T cell receptor beta chains from one sample, sequenced in a study of shared clonotypes between healthy human individuals. Method: immunoSEQ multiplex PCR; TCRdb's copy keeps in-frame clones and lacks some. The table has over 100,000 clones, 68% seen once. Sequenced material: memory CD8+ T cells sorted from blood. Subset specified: CD45RO+ cells pooled with CCR7-negative TemRA cells. The receptors stem from a woman in her twenties or thirties in good health.

The chain recombines TRBV9 with TRBJ2-1; 8 nucleotides align to TRBD2. The V gene's germline CDR1 is SGDLS and CDR2 YYNGEE. The J segment lost 8 bases and the V segment lost 4 bases, leaving 17 bases of the junction unmatched. CDR3 length: 17 amino acids. In DNA, the CDR3 is TGTGCCAGCAGCCCTCAATCAGCGGGGGCTTGGTGGTATGAGCAGTTCTTC. It translates to CASSPQSAGAWWYEQFF.

About this clone: Other DNA sequences from this sample encode an identical CDR3 as well. The J gene is TRBJ1-2, the V gene TRBV27, with 8 bases that match TRBD1. The CDR3 has 13 amino acids. Germline-derived CDR1 and CDR2 are MNHEY and SMNVEV (reference sequence). The V and J ends lost 5 bases and 6 bases, in that order; junction bases with no gene match: 5. The chain's CDR3 is CASSLGQGHGYTF. The DNA for the CDR3 is TGTGCCAGCAGTCTCGGACAGGGCCATGGCTACACCTTC.

The chain combines TRBV5-8 with TRBJ2-1, with D possibly TRBD2 on 6 matching bases. V was shortened by 0 bases and J by 2 bases, with 6 bases between the two germline ends. Germline CDR1 reads SGHTS; CDR2 reads YDEGEE. CDR3 length: 14 residues. The CDR3 loop reads CASSLGLAYNEQFF. The CDR3 region has the DNA TGTGCCAGCAGCTTGGGACTAGCCTACAATGAGCAGTTCTTC.

The J gene is TRBJ2-7, the V gene TRBV7-8; 8 bases agree with TRBD1. The length of the CDR3 is 15 residues. Germline loops: CDR1 SGHVS, CDR2 FQNEAQ. V was clipped by 5 bases and J by 6 bases; unmatched bases: 12. CDR3 sequence (DNA): TGTGCCAGCAGCCCACGACAGGGGCCCTCTGTCGAGCAGTACTTC. Translating it yields CASSPRQGPSVEQYF.

J is TRBJ2-3 and V is TRBV6-1; D is possibly TRBD1 or TRBD2 (5 bases each). Trimming left V 4 bases short and J 3 bases short, with 17 bases between. Germline values: CDR1 MNHNS, CDR2 SASEGT. The CDR3 spans 16 residues. In DNA form, the CDR3 reads TGTGCCAGCAGTGGACCGTCGGGGACGGGGACAGATACGCAGTATTTT. Encoded protein: CASSGPSGTGTDTQYF.

The rearrangement joins TRBV28 to TRBJ2-5; 9 bases are a match to TRBD1. The V gene end was trimmed by 11 bases and the J gene end by 5 bases; junction bases not matched to a gene: 15. The germline CDR1 and CDR2 sequences are MDHEN and SYDVKM. CDR3 length equals 15 residues. Here the CDR3 DNA reads TGTGCCGGACAAAGACAGGGGGACGGAGAGGAGACCCAGTACTTC. Protein product: CAGQRQGDGEETQYF.

The chain has TRBV28 and TRBJ1-5, with 7 bases aligning to TRBD1. Germline CDR1 reads MDHEN; CDR2 reads SYDVKM. The CDR3 loop spans 14 amino acids. With V trimmed by 5 bases and J by 4 bases, 5 bases remained unmatched. The CDR3 DNA sequence: TGTGCCAGCAGTCAGGGACAGACAAATCAGCCCCAGCATTTT. As protein: CASSQGQTNQPQHF.

A few counts support this clone. The chain couples TRBV25-1 to TRBJ2-7; 7 bases agree with TRBD1. The CDR3 length is 13 residues. The germline gives CDR1 MGHDK, CDR2 SYGVNS. V trimming: 8 bases; J trimming: 3 bases; junction bases outside the gene matches: 7. CDR3 bases: TGTGCCAGCTCCGAGACAGGGATCTACGAGCAGTACTTC. Translating it yields CASSETGIYEQYF.

In its sample, this clone was seen a few times. The chain recombines TRBV5-4 with TRBJ1-4; D unclear. CDR3 length: 12 residues. The V end was cut by 0 bases, the J end by 5 bases, with 2 bases between. Germline assignment: CDR1 SGHNT and CDR2 YYREEE (reference sequence). The CDR3 is CASSLENEKLFF. For the CDR3, the DNA is TGTGCCAGCAGCTTGGAGAATGAAAAACTGTTTTTT.

The DNA of the CDR3 is TGCGCCAGCAGTGCGGGACTAGCGGGAACAATGAGCTCCTACAATGAGCAGTTCTTC. Translation: CASSAGLAGTMSSYNEQFF. The rearrangement links TRBV10-2 to TRBJ2-1, with 13 bases lining up with TRBD2. Germline loops: CDR1 WSHSY, CDR2 SAAADI. V shed 4 bases, J shed 0 bases, and the junction held 9 bases outside the gene matches. CDR3 size: 19 residues.

This chain connects TRBV6-4 to TRBJ2-3; D is unresolved. V was shortened by 2 bases and J by 6 bases, with 9 bases between the two germline ends. The CDR3 is made up of 13 amino acids. The germline V gene has CDR1 MRHNA and CDR2 SNTAGT. The CDR3 DNA is TGTGCCAGCAGTGACAACGAGGTGGATACGCAGTATTTT. Its translation: CASSDNEVDTQYF.

V usage is TRBV13 and J usage is TRBJ2-7, with 10 nucleotides matching TRBD2. The CDR3 is 14 amino acids. The V gene end was trimmed by 6 bases and the J gene end by 5 bases; junction bases not matched to a gene: 7. Germline V gives CDR1 PRHDT, CDR2 FYEKMQ (reference sequence). CDR3 sequence: CASRISGRLNEQYF. Written as DNA, the CDR3 is TGTGCCAGCAGAATTAGCGGGAGGCTCAACGAGCAGTACTTC.

This clone was observed at least ten times. This chain links TRBV28 with TRBJ1-5; D call uncertain. The germline gives CDR1 MDHEN, CDR2 SYDVKM. CDR3 length: 15 residues. Trimming took off 7 bases at V and 3 bases at J, with 16 bases between the two ends. The CDR3 DNA follows: TGTGCCAGCACAGGTACCGTGTATCCCAATCAGCCCCAGCATTTT. As protein: CASTGTVYPNQPQHF.

CDR3 coding DNA: TGTGCCAGCTGCGAGGGCCACGAGCAGTACTTC. Encoded protein: CASCEGHEQYF. V gene TRBV25-1 combines with J gene TRBJ2-7; D is possibly TRBD2 (5 bases). V was shortened by 8 bases and J by 5 bases, with 10 bases between the two germline ends. The CDR3 loop spans 11 amino acids. CDR1 MGHDK and CDR2 SYGVNS come from the germline V gene.